Following are 5 T cell receptor beta chains from one sample sequenced in a study of persistence of HIV-infected CD4 T cells. The immunoSEQ assay was version 4, run in survey mode. This table comes from immunoSEQ multiplex PCR, and its TCRdb copy is limited to in-frame clones, with some not included. The data contain about 30,000 clones, 70% of them seen just once; the ten biggest clones take up 1.4%. These receptors lack a known antigen. The stimulus was an HIV-1 Gag 15-mer peptide pool, about 1 ug/peptide/mL. CD4+ T cells upregulating both CD40 ligand and CD69 were sorted as responding cells. The source was CD4+ T cells sorted from PBMCs after roughly 20-hour stimulation, collected from a patient who received antiretroviral therapy. The receptor source for this set is an adult man with HIV who was CMV-seropositive.

V gene TRBV7-3 combines with J gene TRBJ2-7, with 7 bases lining up with TRBD1. Germline values: CDR1 SGHTA, CDR2 FQGTGA. The V and J ends lost 4 bases and 7 bases, in that order; junction bases with no gene match: 4. This CDR3 has 12 amino acids. The CDR3, as DNA: TGTGCCAGCAGCTCAAACAGGGGAGAGCAGTACTTC. This gives the protein CASSSNRGEQYF.

V is TRBV24-1 and J is TRBJ1-2, with D uncertain. The germline gives CDR1 KGHDR, CDR2 SFDVKD. This CDR3 is built from 13 residues. The V gene lost 3 bases and the J gene lost 5 bases, with 9 bases spanning the gap. This CDR3 is CATSDAGDYGYTF. The CDR3 nucleotides are TGTGCCACCAGTGATGCTGGGGATTATGGCTACACCTTC.

The chain links TRBV30 to TRBJ1-2; D is perhaps TRBD1 (6 bases). V lost 5 bases and J 2 bases, leaving 9 bases between the germline ends. Germline V gives CDR1 GTSNPN, CDR2 SVGIG (reference sequence). CDR3 length: 12 amino acids. The CDR3 spells CAWRTVNYGYTF. The DNA of the CDR3 is TGTGCCTGGCGGACAGTGAACTATGGCTACACCTTC.

This chain's CDR3 is CASSPLKQGTGNTIYF. CDR3 DNA: TGTGCCAGCTCACCCTTAAAACAGGGGACTGGAAACACCATATATTTT. The chain uses TRBV18 and TRBJ1-3, with TRBD1 matching 7 bases. Losses at the gene ends were 3 bases for V and 2 bases for J; bases not matched to a gene: 7. The germline gives CDR1 KGHSH, CDR2 LQKENI. This CDR3 spans 16 amino acids.

The CDR3 reads CASSWRPTGELFF. The DNA for the CDR3 is TGTGCCAGCAGTTGGAGGCCCACCGGGGAGCTGTTTTTT. This chain uses TRBV25-1 with TRBJ2-2, with D perhaps matching TRBD2 (5 bases). Trimming shortened V by 5 bases and J by 4 bases, and 8 bases separated the two germline ends. CDR3 length: 13 amino acids. Germline lookup yields CDR1 MGHDK and CDR2 SYGVNS.